What follows describes a single T cell receptor beta chain. The antigen is not known. The data belong to a study of cytomegalovirus exposure and HLA in healthy donors. Trimming left V 5 bases short and J 3 bases short, with 8 bases between. The CDR3 length is 13 residues. Germline CDR1 reads LNHDA; CDR2 reads SQIVND (reference sequence). Use of 60 Vbeta and 13 Jbeta primers characterized the PCR. Sequenced by immunoSEQ multiplex PCR; TCRdb stores in-frame clones only, minus some. The table has roughly 100,000 clones, roughly four fifths seen once. Findings and limits, study-wide: In a later analysis, TCR beta V- and J-gene trimming was associated with a missense DCLRE1C variant.

The TCR comes from a man between 60 and 70 years old in good health and CMV-seronegative. Sequencing was done on a sample of PBMCs. The chain joins TRBV19 to TRBJ1-5; TRBD1 is a possible D gene (5 bases). CDR3 loop: CASSPGYNQPQHF. CDR3 bases: TGTGCCAGTAGTCCAGGGTACAATCAGCCCCAGCATTTT.